Below are 17 T cell receptor beta chains sequenced from a single sample in a study of blood T cell repertoires in COVID-19. The table came from immunoSEQ multiplex PCR; TCRdb's copy has only in-frame clones and leaves some out. The table lists about 230,000 clones, roughly 88% of them singletons. The sample was peripheral blood. All receptors come from a man aged 35-49 years who had recovered from COVID-19.

V is TRBV7-2 and J is TRBJ2-2; 10 bases map to TRBD2. Trimming at V came to 5 bases and at J to 5 bases, leaving 11 bases not matched to a gene. Germline CDR1 is SGHTA and CDR2 is FQGNSA. This CDR3 is built from 17 residues. Here the CDR3 DNA reads TGTGCCAGCAGCCCCCAAGGACTAGCGGTCGGAACCGGGGAGCTGTTTTTT. Its protein is CASSPQGLAVGTGELFF.

The table lists this clone with a count of one. The chain links TRBV11-3 to TRBJ1-3; TRBD1 matches at 8 bases. Germline V gene sequence: CDR1 SGHNT, CDR2 YENEEA. J gave up 0 bases and V 3 bases, and 7 bases lay outside the gene matches. This CDR3 region has 17 residues. DNA for the CDR3: TGTGCCAGCAGCTTCCTGACAGGGGCGCTCTCTGGAAACACCATATATTTT. Amino acid sequence: CASSFLTGALSGNTIYF.

This chain links TRBV11-2 with TRBJ2-2, with a possible D match to TRBD1 (6 bases). Trimming removed 5 bases at V and 9 bases at J, with 16 bases between. Germline CDR1 and CDR2: SGHAT and FQNNGV. The CDR3 is 14 amino acids. The CDR3 DNA sequence: TGTGCCAGCAGCGCCCGACAGGAAACCAGGGAGCTGTTTTTT. It is translated as CASSARQETRELFF.

CDR3 DNA sequence: TGTGCCAGCAGCGTGGGGGGTAATATGAGTTCACCCCTCCACTTT. Protein product: CASSVGGNMSSPLHF. The V gene is TRBV6-5, the J gene TRBJ1-6; weak D call: TRBD1 (5 bases). This CDR3 has 15 residues. V shed 6 bases and J shed 9 bases, with 18 bases lying between them. From germline, CDR1 is MNHEY and CDR2 SVGAGI.

This rearrangement joins TRBV6-2 or TRBV6-3 to TRBJ2-7, with TRBD2 matching over 8 bases. The CDR3 runs 15 residues. With V trimmed by 4 bases and J by 1 base, 6 bases remained unmatched. CDR1 MNHEY and CDR2 SVGEGT come from the germline V gene. The CDR3 DNA follows: TGTGCCAGCAGTTCCAGCGGGAGAACTTCCTACGAGCAGTACTTC. It translates to CASSSSGRTSYEQYF.

This clone was observed a handful of times. The V gene is TRBV27, the J gene TRBJ1-5, with D uncertain. Deletions cut 3 bases from V and 5 bases from J, with 11 bases between. CDR1 and CDR2 (germline): MNHEY, SMNVEV (reference sequence). This CDR3 is built from 14 residues. CDR3 DNA sequence: TGTGCCAGCAGTTTGAGAGGAGCGCATCAGCCCCAGCATTTT. Amino acids: CASSLRGAHQPQHF.

This chain connects TRBV18 to TRBJ1-2; D remains ambiguous. V was pared by 6 bases and J by 7 bases, with 21 bases between. The CDR3 extends over 15 amino acids. Looked up from germline, CDR1 is KGHSH and CDR2 is LQKENI. The CDR3 nucleotides read TGTGCCAGCTCCCTTGGAACAGCCTCGGTGGGTGGCTACACCTTC. This codes for CASSLGTASVGGYTF.

The chain uses TRBV15 and TRBJ2-5; D possibly corresponds to TRBD2 (6 bases). There are 15 residues in the CDR3. Germline V gene sequence: CDR1 LNHNV, CDR2 YYDKDF (reference sequence). V shed 6 bases and J shed 2 bases, with 16 bases lying between them. CDR3 nucleotides: TGTGCCACCAGTATAAACGCGGGGCCACAAGAGACCCAGTACTTC. Its protein is CATSINAGPQETQYF.

The chain combines TRBV5-1 with TRBJ2-1; 7 bases are shared with TRBD1. The germline CDR1 and CDR2 sequences are SGHRS and YFSETQ. The V segment lost 0 bases and the J segment 5 bases; nucleotides outside the gene matches: 5. The CDR3 extends over 15 amino acids. CDR3: CASSLGGGLHNEQFF. For the CDR3, the DNA is TGCGCCAGCAGCTTGGGAGGGGGCCTCCACAATGAGCAGTTCTTC.

The chain uses TRBV12-3 or TRBV12-4 and TRBJ1-2; TRBD1 might be the D (5 bases). The V end lost 5 bases, the J end lost 2 bases, and 9 bases lay between the germline ends. This CDR3 contains 13 residues. In DNA, the CDR3 is TGTGCCAGCAGTCGCGACAGCAACTATGGCTACACCTTC. This codes for CASSRDSNYGYTF.

The chain combines TRBV5-5 with TRBJ2-7; D possibly corresponds to TRBD2 (6 bases). The V end lost 4 bases, the J end lost 6 bases, and 14 bases lay between the germline ends. The CDR3 has 13 amino acids. Germline V gene lookup returns CDR1 SGHKS and CDR2 YYEKEE (reference sequence). The CDR3 DNA reads as TGTGCCAGCAGCGCACTAGCAAATGGCGAGCAGTACTTC. This sequence encodes CASSALANGEQYF.

Worth noting for this clone: At one end, the junction sequence differs from germline, possibly due to a read error. The J gene is TRBJ1-3, the V gene TRBV7-6; D remains ambiguous. The CDR3 extends over 15 amino acids. Germline V lookup: CDR1 SGHVS, CDR2 FNYEAQ. The CDR3 bases are TGTGCCAGCAGCCTAGCACGGAGGCCTGGAAACACCATATATTTT. Residues: CASSLARRPGNTIYF.

V and J are TRBV29-1 and TRBJ2-1; 7 nucleotides agree with TRBD2. Germline trimming cut 4 bases from V and 2 bases from J; bases unmatched to any gene: 5. From germline, CDR1 is SQVTM and CDR2 ANQGSEA. This CDR3 has 14 amino acids. The CDR3 region has the DNA TGCAGCGTTGGCGGGAGTCAGCCCTACAATGAGCAGTTCTTC. Residues: CSVGGSQPYNEQFF.

V and J are TRBV7-2 and TRBJ2-2; a weak D match, TRBD2 (6 bases). The CDR3 is 17 residues long. Germline lookup yields CDR1 SGHTA and CDR2 FQGNSA. Trimming pared 4 bases from V and 4 bases from J, leaving 19 bases between. CDR3 DNA sequence: TGTGCCAGCAGCTACTACCGGGACTGGCGGGGCACCGGGGAGCTGTTTTTT. Amino acid sequence: CASSYYRDWRGTGELFF.

This rearrangement joins TRBV25-1 to TRBJ2-7; 8 bases line up with TRBD2. The germline gives CDR1 MGHDK, CDR2 SYGVNS. The CDR3 runs to 15 residues. The trim removed 3 bases at V and 5 bases at J, leaving 9 bases unmatched. The CDR3 DNA sequence: TGTGCCAGCAGTGATCGAAGGCGTAGCGGGGACGAGCAGTACTTC. Translated: CASSDRRRSGDEQYF.

This clone has just a few counts. V is TRBV6-5 and J is TRBJ1-2, with D possibly matching TRBD1 (5 bases). The CDR3 is 14 residues long. Germline V lookup: CDR1 MNHEY, CDR2 SVGAGI. Trimming pared 5 bases from V and 4 bases from J, leaving 14 bases between. In DNA form, the CDR3 reads TGTGCCAGCAGTACTCCAGACAGCCTCTATGGCTACACCTTC. Its protein is CASSTPDSLYGYTF.

V and J are TRBV19 and TRBJ2-5; tentatively, D is TRBD2 (7 bases). The V end was cut by 6 bases, the J end by 7 bases, with 21 bases between. Looked up from germline, CDR1 is LNHDA and CDR2 is SQIVND (reference sequence). This CDR3 spans 15 amino acids. This CDR3 is CASSRVGGAMGTQYF. Here the CDR3 DNA reads TGTGCCAGTAGCCGTGTTGGGGGGGCGATGGGGACCCAGTACTTC.